Each of the 30 T cell receptor beta chains below was sequenced from the same sample in a study of regulatory T cells in long-lasting Graves disease. Specified time point: persistent/refractory GD, antithyroid drugs over 5 years with positive TRAb. Construction of the TCR library relied on RNA isolated from PBMCs. In building TCR beta libraries, iRepertoire HTBI primers were used together with Arm-PCR of CDR3 regions. TCRdb fed the multiplex PCR reads into MiXCR, producing one record per CDR3 protein. The table lists about 660,000 distinct CDR3 sequences, roughly 30% of them singletons. The sequenced sample was peripheral blood mononuclear cells (PBMCs), obtained when the disease was refractory, from a patient treated with antithyroid drugs. These TCRs come from a female donor with Graves disease.

This clonotype was observed once. The V gene is TRBV12-3 or TRBV12-4, the J gene TRBJ1-5; TRBD1 aligns across 8 bases. The CDR3 is 13 residues long. Trimming removed 6 bases from V and 7 bases from J; junction bases left unmatched: 5. Here the CDR3 reads CASRKQGEQPQHF. CDR3 nucleotides: TGTGCCAGCAGAAAACAGGGGGAACAGCCCCAGCATTTT.

The table lists this clonotype with a few counts. The chain links TRBV19 to TRBJ1-5; D gene unclear. The V end lost 5 bases, the J end lost 10 bases, and 15 bases lay between the germline ends. This CDR3 contains 13 residues. Germline values: CDR1 LNHDA, CDR2 SQIVND (reference sequence). As DNA, the CDR3 is TGTGCCAGTAGTCCCCTTGGCGCCTCTCCCCAGCATTTT. This codes for CASSPLGASPQHF.

This clonotype was counted at least ten times. This chain links TRBV2 with TRBJ2-5, with D possibly called TRBD1 or TRBD2 (5 bases each). Trimming removed 10 bases at V and 9 bases at J, with 15 bases between. The germline V gene encodes CDR1 SNHLY and CDR2 FYNNEI. The CDR3 spans 11 residues. The CDR3 loop reads CATGTPEAQYF. The DNA for the CDR3 is TGTGCCACCGGGACCCCAGAAGCCCAGTACTTC.

The rearrangement joins TRBV30 to TRBJ1-2, with 8 bases fitting TRBD1. This CDR3 is built from 14 residues. Germline CDR1 and CDR2: GTSNPN and SVGIG (reference sequence). V shed 4 bases, J shed 6 bases, and the junction held 10 bases outside the gene matches. This chain's CDR3 is CAWTASGQGDGYTF. The CDR3 nucleotides are TGTGCCTGGACCGCCTCCGGACAGGGAGATGGCTACACCTTC.

V gene TRBV11-2 combines with J gene TRBJ1-2; D remains unclear. The CDR3 runs to 15 residues. V lost 0 bases and J 3 bases, leaving 11 bases between the germline ends. The germline V gene encodes CDR1 SGHAT and CDR2 FQNNGV. In DNA, the CDR3 is TGTGCCAGCAGCTTAGATAGTGGCCCCTACTATGGCTACACCTTC. Its protein product is CASSLDSGPYYGYTF. Filled out from reference TRBV11-2 and TRBJ1-2, the complete variable domain reads EAGVAQSPRYKIIEKRQSVAFWCNPISGHATLYWYQQILGQGPKLLIQFQNNGVVDDSQLPKDRFSAERLKGVDSTLKIQPAKLEDSAVYLCASSLDSGPYYGYTFGSGTRLTVV.

The chain couples TRBV7-6 to TRBJ1-3; D call uncertain. The CDR3 contains 17 residues. The germline V and J ends were trimmed by 1 base and 0 bases, with 13 bases remaining between them. The germline V gene has CDR1 SGHVS and CDR2 FNYEAQ. The chain's CDR3 is CASSLEVPRSSGNTIYF. The CDR3 DNA reads as TGTGCCAGCAGCTTAGAAGTTCCCAGGAGCTCTGGAAACACCATATATTTT.

This sequence joins TRBV11-2 and TRBJ2-7, with 8 positions matching TRBD2. The CDR3 length is 14 residues. The V gene end was trimmed by 6 bases and the J gene end by 3 bases; junction bases not matched to a gene: 7. Germline lookup yields CDR1 SGHAT and CDR2 FQNNGV. In DNA, the CDR3 is TGTGCCAGCAGTAACCTAGCGGGCCTCTACGAGCAGTACTTC. As protein: CASSNLAGLYEQYF.

This chain uses TRBV5-1 with TRBJ1-2, with TRBD1 identical over 7 bases. The CDR3 has 13 residues. V was clipped by 5 bases and J by 8 bases; unmatched bases: 9. Germline loops: CDR1 SGHRS, CDR2 YFSETQ. The DNA for the CDR3 is TGCGCCAGCAGGAACGACAGGGATGGCGGCTACACCTTC. Residues: CASRNDRDGGYTF.

This clonotype was recorded at least ten times. At one of its ends the junction is not consistent with the germline gene, which may arise from a read error. The chain employs TRBV2 and TRBJ1-1; D uncertain. Germline V CDR1 and CDR2: SNHLY, FYNNEI. CDR3 length equals 15 residues. For the CDR3, the DNA is TGTGCCAGCAGCGAAGGGTGGGGTAGGGACACTGAAGCTTTCTTT. Protein product: CASSEGWGRDTEAFF.

This chain connects TRBV13 to TRBJ2-7; 9 bases map to TRBD2. CDR1 and CDR2 from the germline V gene are PRHDT and FYEKMQ (reference sequence). This CDR3 has 16 residues. V lost 3 bases and J lost 1; bases outside the gene matches: 7. In DNA, the CDR3 is TGTGCCAGCAGCTTCCTCCGAGCGGGAGGATCCTACGAGCAGTACTTC. Its translation is CASSFLRAGGSYEQYF.

This clonotype was seen repeatedly, ten times or more. V gene TRBV12-3 or TRBV12-4 combines with J gene TRBJ1-2; perhaps TRBD1 as D (6 bases). This CDR3 contains 15 residues. Between the trimmed V and J ends, which lost 4 bases and 0 bases, there was a span of 12 bases. As DNA, the CDR3 is TGTGCCAGCAGTTCTACAGGGCCTACTAACTATGGCTACACCTTC. As protein: CASSSTGPTNYGYTF.

V and J are TRBV6-2 or TRBV6-3 and TRBJ1-3; 8 nucleotides match TRBD1. Germline CDR1 reads MNHEY; CDR2 reads SVGEGT. Trimming at V came to 6 bases and at J to 3 bases, leaving 7 bases not matched to a gene. The CDR3 contains 15 residues. The CDR3 loop reads CASRTEDRGGNTIYF. The CDR3 DNA is TGTGCCAGCAGAACCGAAGACAGGGGTGGAAACACCATATATTTT.

The chain joins TRBV15 to TRBJ1-3; no reliable D call. CDR3 length equals 15 residues. With 0 bases removed from V and 0 bases from J, the gap between germline ends came to 6 bases. CDR1 is LNHNV, CDR2 YYDKDF, per germline (reference sequence). The CDR3 coding sequence is TGTGCCACCAGCAGAGATAGAATCTCTGGAAACACCATATATTTT. Its translation is CATSRDRISGNTIYF.

This clonotype was recorded once. The rearrangement links TRBV7-3 to TRBJ1-1, with 7 nucleotides matching TRBD1. The CDR3 consists of 14 residues. The germline V gene encodes CDR1 SGHTA and CDR2 FQGTGA. The junction had 8 bases not matched to a gene; V was cut back by 3 bases and J by 7 bases. The CDR3 sequence: CASSLTGSHLEAFF. The CDR3 DNA reads as TGTGCCAGCAGCTTGACAGGGTCCCACCTTGAAGCTTTCTTT.

This clonotype was seen ten or more times. The chain combines TRBV11-1 with TRBJ2-7; TRBD1 aligns across 8 bases. Trimming removed 5 bases from V and 3 bases from J; junction bases left unmatched: 9. CDR3 length equals 15 residues. Germline CDR1 SGHAT, CDR2 FQDESV (reference sequence). This CDR3 is CASSKDLTGDYEQYF. CDR3 coding DNA: TGTGCCAGCAGCAAGGACTTGACAGGGGACTACGAGCAGTACTTC.

The CDR3 DNA follows: TGTGCCAGCAGCGACAGCGGGCGTCAGTACTTC. Encoded protein: CASSDSGRQYF. The chain combines TRBV6-1 with TRBJ2-7; tentatively, D is TRBD2 (6 bases). V was trimmed by 6 bases and J by 10 bases, leaving 13 bases between them. Germline V gives CDR1 MNHNS, CDR2 SASEGT. This CDR3 has 11 amino acids.

J is TRBJ1-1 and V is TRBV20-1; D gene uncertain. The germline V and J ends were trimmed by 4 bases and 4 bases, with 10 bases remaining between them. The length of the CDR3 is 12 residues. The germline gives CDR1 DFQATT, CDR2 SNEGSKA (reference sequence). This CDR3 is CSATYSTTEAFF. In DNA form, the CDR3 reads TGCAGTGCTACCTACTCGACCACTGAAGCTTTCTTT.

This clonotype was seen only a few times. The chain recombines TRBV6-2 or TRBV6-3 with TRBJ1-2, with TRBD1 matching 7 bases. Germline CDR1 MNHEY, CDR2 SVGEGT. Trimming at V came to 2 bases and at J to 3 bases, leaving 12 bases not matched to a gene. The CDR3 loop spans 17 amino acids. This CDR3 is CASSYKKPGQMYYGYTF. In DNA, the CDR3 is TGTGCCAGCAGTTACAAAAAGCCGGGACAGATGTACTATGGCTACACCTTC.

The genes are TRBV28 and TRBJ1-6; D is ambiguous. The CDR3 sequence is 15 residues long. V was shortened by 10 bases and J by 6 bases, with 19 bases between the two germline ends. Germline CDR1 is MDHEN and CDR2 is SYDVKM. CDR3 residues: CATTDTNWGNSPLHF. The CDR3 nucleotides read TGTGCCACAACCGACACGAATTGGGGTAATTCACCCCTCCACTTT. The variable domain in full, completed from reference TRBV28 and TRBJ1-6, reads DVKVTQSSRYLVKRTGEKVFLECVQDMDHENMFWYRQDPGLGLRLIYFSYDVKMKEKGDIPEGYSVSREKKERFSLILESASTNQTSMYLCATTDTNWGNSPLHFGNGTRLTVT.

This clonotype was counted between two and nine times. The chain joins TRBV28 to TRBJ1-4, with D perhaps TRBD1 (5 bases). The CDR3 runs to 16 residues. Germline CDR1 reads MDHEN; CDR2 reads SYDVKM. V was clipped by 1 base and J by 4 bases, with 13 bases between them. The DNA for the CDR3 is TGTGCCAGCAGTTTATCTACTCCGGGGCTTAATGAAAAACTGTTTTTT. Protein product: CASSLSTPGLNEKLFF.

This clonotype has just a few counts. The V and J genes are TRBV19 and TRBJ2-7, with a possible D match to TRBD1 (6 bases). CDR1 LNHDA and CDR2 SQIVND come from the germline V gene (reference sequence). Trimming left V 3 bases short and J 3 bases short, with 9 bases between. The CDR3 spans 13 residues. The CDR3 sequence is CASSIQGRYEQYF. The CDR3 DNA sequence: TGTGCCAGTAGTATTCAGGGGCGCTACGAGCAGTACTTC.

The genes are TRBV15 and TRBJ1-1; D possibly corresponds to TRBD1 (6 bases). The CDR3 sequence is 13 residues long. Germline assignment: CDR1 LNHNV and CDR2 YYDKDF (reference sequence). Between the trimmed V and J ends, which lost 0 bases and 11 bases, there was a span of 13 bases. CDR3 loop: CATSRDLEGGAFF. CDR3 nucleotide sequence: TGTGCCACCAGCAGAGATCTCGAAGGGGGGGCTTTCTTT.

This clonotype has at least ten counts. The chain is built from TRBV2 and TRBJ1-5, with 7 nucleotides matching TRBD1. There are 14 residues in the CDR3. Germline V lookup: CDR1 SNHLY, CDR2 FYNNEI. The V gene end was trimmed by 3 bases and the J gene end by 4 bases; junction bases not matched to a gene: 3. CDR3 residues: CASSDTQGNQPQHF. DNA of the CDR3: TGTGCCAGCAGTGACACACAGGGGAATCAGCCCCAGCATTTT.

The chain joins TRBV11-2 to TRBJ2-2; maybe TRBD2 (5 bases). The CDR3 is 16 residues long. The germline V and J ends were trimmed by 1 base and 2 bases, with 11 bases remaining between them. The germline CDR1 and CDR2 sequences are SGHAT and FQNNGV. CDR3 nucleotides: TGTGCCAGCAGCTTAGGCGTGGGAGTTAACACCGGGGAGCTGTTTTTT. Translation: CASSLGVGVNTGELFF.

This clonotype has a handful of counts. The chain has TRBV5-6 and TRBJ2-7; TRBD2 agrees at 11 bases. Germline CDR1 is SGHDT and CDR2 is YYEEEE. The CDR3 contains 15 residues. The V and J ends lost 2 bases and 7 bases, in that order; junction bases with no gene match: 8. In DNA form, the CDR3 reads TGTGCCAGCAGCTTCGGAGTAGCGGGAGGGCGGGAGCAGTACTTC. Its protein product is CASSFGVAGGREQYF.

As regards this clonotype: A much larger clonotype is one base distant, so this may be a read error. V gene TRBV12-3 or TRBV12-4 combines with J gene TRBJ2-5; D is possibly TRBD2 (6 bases). The CDR3 totals 15 residues. Trimming took off 3 bases at V and 3 bases at J, with 14 bases between the two ends. CDR3 region: CASSFWRGWEETQYF. The CDR3 nucleotides read TGTGCCAGCAGTTTTTGGCGGGGATGGGAAGAGACCCAGTACTTC.

There are many counts of this clonotype. CDR3 nucleotides: TGTGCCAGCAGCGGGACTAGCGGGGGCCTTCGGGAGACCCAGTACTTC. Protein: CASSGTSGGLRETQYF. The V and J genes are TRBV11-1 and TRBJ2-5; 14 nucleotides match TRBD2. J lost 5 bases, V lost 5 bases, and 7 bases had no gene match. This CDR3 region has 16 residues. Germline-derived CDR1 and CDR2 are SGHAT and FQDESV (reference sequence).

The rearrangement joins TRBV6-1 to TRBJ1-3; D is perhaps TRBD1 (6 bases). The CDR3 loop spans 16 amino acids. V lost 5 bases and J 0 bases, leaving 14 bases between the germline ends. CDR1 MNHNS and CDR2 SASEGT come from the germline V gene. Written as DNA, the CDR3 is TGTGCCAGCAGTAGGGACACCCGTCGCTCTGGAAACACCATATATTTT. This translates into CASSRDTRRSGNTIYF.

J is TRBJ2-2 and V is TRBV27; 8 bases fit TRBD2. The CDR3 has 18 amino acids. Germline V gene lookup returns CDR1 MNHEY and CDR2 SMNVEV (reference sequence). The junction had 10 bases not matched to a gene; V was cut back by 4 bases and J by 0 bases. CDR3 bases: TGTGCCAGCAGTTCGCTACGGGGGGGGGTGGCGAACACCGGGGAGCTGTTTTTT. This translates into CASSSLRGGVANTGELFF.

The chain joins TRBV27 to TRBJ2-7; 8 nucleotides align to TRBD2. V was clipped by 4 bases and J by 5 bases; unmatched bases: 4. The CDR3 extends over 13 amino acids. CDR1 is MNHEY, CDR2 SMNVEV, per germline (reference sequence). The CDR3 nucleotides are TGTGCCAGCAGTTCAGCGGGAGCCCACGAGCAGTACTTC. It translates to CASSSAGAHEQYF.